This T cell receptor beta chain was sequenced for a study of radiation and T cells in renal cell carcinoma. Germline loops: CDR1 SGHRS, CDR2 YFSETQ. Trimming removed 1 base from V and 7 bases from J; junction bases left unmatched: 13. The CDR3 has 17 residues. The time point was: baseline pretreatment blood. Treatment noted: 15 Gy SBRT to primary tumor, nephrectomy 4 weeks later. Serial blood draws occurred at baseline and 2 and 4 weeks post-SBRT. Profiled with immunoSEQ multiplex PCR; TCRdb holds only in-frame clones, not every one. The repertoire holds 150,000 or so clones, with roughly 83% as singletons.

The sequencing used blood, collected from a patient whose treatment included radiotherapy and nephrectomy. The V and J genes are TRBV5-1 and TRBJ2-2; 7 bases are a match to TRBD1. The receptor comes from a woman in her 50s with renal cell carcinoma. CDR3 nucleotides: TGCGCCAGCAGCTTGCGAGGGGGCGCGGAGTGGAACGGGGAGCTGTTTTTT. It codes for CASSLRGGAEWNGELFF.